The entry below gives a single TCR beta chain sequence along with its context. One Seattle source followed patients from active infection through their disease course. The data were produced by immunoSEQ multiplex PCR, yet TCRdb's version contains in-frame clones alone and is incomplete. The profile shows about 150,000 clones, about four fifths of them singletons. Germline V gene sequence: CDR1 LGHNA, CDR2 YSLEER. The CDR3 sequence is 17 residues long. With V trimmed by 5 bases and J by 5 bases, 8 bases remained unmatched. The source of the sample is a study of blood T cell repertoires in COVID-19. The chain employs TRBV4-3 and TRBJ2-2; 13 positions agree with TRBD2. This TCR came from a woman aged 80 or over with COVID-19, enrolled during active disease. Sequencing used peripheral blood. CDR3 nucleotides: TGCGCCAGCAGCAAAGGAGCGGGACTAGCGGGGACCGGGGAGCTGTTTTTT. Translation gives CASSKGAGLAGTGELFF.